One and the same sample provided the 30 T cell receptor beta chains below, sequenced in a study of cytomegalovirus exposure and HLA in healthy donors (dated by TCRdb to 2016 to 2017). Library creation used the immunoSEQ multiplex PCR assay. TCRdb holds this immuneACCESS table with in-frame rearrangements only. Some clones are missing; in checked studies, unresolved V genes explain under half, and the rest has no known cause. The sample table records about 70,000 clones; 80% to 95% of these occur just once. Roughly 5.3% of the sample is taken by the ten largest. The sample comprised PBMCs. These receptor sequences come from a man aged 18 to 29 in good health and CMV-seropositive.

The gene calls are TRBV30 and TRBJ2-2; TRBD1 agrees at 11 bases. CDR1 is GTSNPN, CDR2 SVGIG, per germline (reference sequence). V dropped 0 bases and J dropped 3; count of bases not matched to a gene: 3. The CDR3 is 16 residues long. CDR3 bases: TGTGCCTGGAGTGTATGGGGACAGGGGGACACCGGGGAGCTGTTTTTT. Translated: CAWSVWGQGDTGELFF.

The chain carries TRBV19 and TRBJ2-7; weak D call: TRBD2 (6 bases). This CDR3 comprises 14 residues. CDR1 LNHDA and CDR2 SQIVND come from the germline V gene (reference sequence). V lost 1 base and J 3 bases, leaving 10 bases between the germline ends. CDR3 coding DNA: TGTGCCAGTAGTATAGGAGGAGGGAGCTACGAGCAGTACTTC. Amino acid sequence: CASSIGGGSYEQYF.

The chain carries TRBV28 and TRBJ1-5; 8 nucleotides agree with TRBD1. The V gene end was trimmed by 6 bases and the J gene end by 9 bases; junction bases not matched to a gene: 19. The CDR3 sequence is 17 residues long. The germline gives CDR1 MDHEN, CDR2 SYDVKM. The CDR3: CASSQTTDRVRVSPQHF. The CDR3 coding sequence is TGTGCCAGCAGCCAGACAACGGACAGGGTGAGAGTGTCGCCCCAGCATTTT.

V and J are TRBV20-1 and TRBJ2-1; D unresolved. There are 11 residues in the CDR3. Germline V gene lookup returns CDR1 DFQATT and CDR2 SNEGSKA (reference sequence). Trimming pared 5 bases from V and 9 bases from J, leaving 11 bases between. Here the CDR3 DNA reads TGCAGTGCTTCTCCGGTCACTGAGCAGTTCTTC. This gives the protein CSASPVTEQFF.

This chain connects TRBV7-9 to TRBJ2-4; tentatively, D is TRBD1 (5 bases). Germline values: CDR1 SEHNR, CDR2 FQNEAQ (reference sequence). Trimming removed 11 bases from V and 0 bases from J, with 8 bases in between. This CDR3 region has 12 residues. CDR3 amino acids: CASTGAKNIQYF. The CDR3 DNA sequence: TGTGCCTCTACAGGAGCCAAAAACATTCAGTACTTC.

This clone was seen just once. The chain combines TRBV6-1 with TRBJ1-5; no clear D gene. This CDR3 is built from 13 residues. With 3 bases removed from V and 11 bases from J, the gap between germline ends came to 14 bases. Germline CDR1 MNHNS, CDR2 SASEGT. This CDR3 reads CASSERAKWAQHF. The CDR3 DNA is TGTGCCAGCAGTGAGAGGGCAAAATGGGCCCAGCATTTT.

The J gene is TRBJ1-2, the V gene TRBV14, with 9 positions matching TRBD1. Per germline, CDR1 SGHDN and CDR2 FVKESK. The CDR3 is made up of 18 amino acids. The junction had 11 bases not matched to a gene; V was cut back by 1 base and J by 2 bases. Written as DNA, the CDR3 is TGTGCCAGCAGCCAAGGGGGACAGGGTCTCCGTTTAAACTATGGCTACACCTTC. Its protein product is CASSQGGQGLRLNYGYTF.

The J gene is TRBJ2-3, the V gene TRBV10-1, with 8 bases fitting TRBD1. V trimming: 3 bases; J trimming: 6 bases; junction bases outside the gene matches: 11. This CDR3 has 16 amino acids. CDR1 is WNHNN and CDR2 is SYGVQD in the germline V gene (reference sequence). The DNA for the CDR3 is TGCGCCAGCAGTGATGCCCAGGGGGCGTTTTCGGATACGCAGTATTTT. It encodes CASSDAQGAFSDTQYF.

This clone was counted once. The genes are TRBV19 and TRBJ2-1; tentative D call: TRBD2 (5 bases). V shed 4 bases and J shed 9 bases, with 7 bases lying between them. Germline values: CDR1 LNHDA, CDR2 SQIVND (reference sequence). This CDR3 has 11 amino acids. In nucleotides, the CDR3 is TGTGCCAGTAGTACCCTAGCTGAGCAGTTCTTC. Its translation: CASSTLAEQFF.

The sample holds a few counts of this clone. The gene calls are TRBV13 and TRBJ2-1; D is uncertain. The CDR3 is 18 amino acids. Trimming shortened V by 0 bases and J by 5 bases, and 20 bases separated the two germline ends. Per germline, CDR1 PRHDT and CDR2 FYEKMQ (reference sequence). The CDR3 sequence is CASSLGDLAPSYHNEQFF. The CDR3 coding sequence is TGTGCCAGCAGCTTAGGAGATTTGGCACCCTCTTATCACAATGAGCAGTTCTTC.

The V gene is TRBV29-1, the J gene TRBJ2-3, with 7 bases aligning to TRBD2. Unmatched junction bases numbered 11, after V lost 4 bases and J lost 4 bases. Germline values: CDR1 SQVTM, CDR2 ANQGSEA. The CDR3 is 15 amino acids. The CDR3 DNA follows: TGCAGCGTTGCAAAAGCGGGATTAGGCTCAGATACGCAGTATTTT. This encodes CSVAKAGLGSDTQYF.

J is TRBJ2-2 and V is TRBV19; TRBD2 matches 7 bases. Germline loops: CDR1 LNHDA, CDR2 SQIVND (reference sequence). V lost 2 bases to trimming and J lost 0 bases; unmatched junction nucleotides: 3. The CDR3 totals 16 residues. The CDR3 bases are TGTGCCAGTAGTATATCTAGCGGAGCGAACACCGGGGAGCTGTTTTTT. This encodes CASSISSGANTGELFF.

The chain joins TRBV2 to TRBJ2-1, with a possible D match to TRBD1 (6 bases). CDR1 is SNHLY, CDR2 FYNNEI, per germline. This CDR3 is built from 15 residues. Trimming left V 9 bases short and J 5 bases short, with 20 bases between. The DNA of the CDR3 is TGTGCCAGTCTGAAGGGGGTCGGACAGAACAATGAGCAGTTCTTC. Protein: CASLKGVGQNNEQFF.

The chain uses TRBV7-3 and TRBJ2-1; D might be TRBD2 (6 bases). CDR1 and CDR2 (germline): SGHTA, FQGTGA. V was trimmed by 3 bases and J by 6 bases, leaving 9 bases between them. The CDR3 has 13 residues. The CDR3 coding sequence is TGTGCCAGCAGCTTGAGGGACTCCAATGAGCAGTTCTTC. Its protein is CASSLRDSNEQFF.

This clone was counted once. Sequence at one end of the junction differs from germline and may be a read error. This chain links TRBV7-3 with TRBJ2-3, with 7 bases matching TRBD2. This CDR3 contains 17 residues. Germline CDR1 reads SGHTA; CDR2 reads FQGTGA. The CDR3 is CASSLTRGRAGTDTQYF. The CDR3 DNA is TGTGCCAGCAGCCTAACACGAGGGAGGGCCGGCACAGATACGCAGTATTTT.

A single count supports this clone. The genes are TRBV6-6 and TRBJ1-1; D unresolved. CDR1 and CDR2 from the germline V gene are MNHNY and SVGAGI (reference sequence). The CDR3 covers 12 residues. The V and J ends lost 7 bases and 1 base respectively, with 7 bases between them. CDR3 in DNA: TGTGCCAGCAAGCCGCCGAACACTGAAGCTTTCTTT. It translates to CASKPPNTEAFF.

The chain links TRBV5-4 to TRBJ2-2; perhaps TRBD2 as D (8 bases). There are 14 residues in the CDR3. The ends were cut back, 2 bases at V and 6 bases at J, with 11 bases in the middle. Germline CDR1 SGHNT, CDR2 YYREEE (reference sequence). The CDR3 coding sequence is TGTGCCAGCAGCTTTAGCGGGACAGCCGGGGAGCTGTTTTTT. Translation gives CASSFSGTAGELFF. Full variable domain (outside the CDR3, taken from reference TRBV5-4 and TRBJ2-2): ETGVTQSPTHLIKTRGQQVTLRCSSQSGHNTVSWYQQALGQGPQFIFQYYREEENGRGNFPPRFSGLQFPNYSSELNVNALELDDSALYLCASSFSGTAGELFFGEGSRLTVL.

The chain combines TRBV2 with TRBJ2-7; the D gene is possibly TRBD1 (6 bases). Germline assignment: CDR1 SNHLY and CDR2 FYNNEI. Trimming took off 4 bases at V and 7 bases at J, with 17 bases between the two ends. The CDR3 sequence is 14 residues long. CDR3: CASSVTGIRGEQYF. DNA of the CDR3: TGTGCCAGCAGTGTCACAGGGATAAGAGGGGAGCAGTACTTC. Supplemented by reference TRBV2 and TRBJ2-7, the full variable domain reads EPEVTQTPSHQVTQMGQEVILRCVPISNHLYFYWYRQILGQKVEFLVSFYNNEISEKSEIFDDQFSVERPDGSNFTLKIRSTKLEDSAMYFCASSVTGIRGEQYFGPGTRLTVT.

This chain joins TRBV6-5 and TRBJ1-4; D gene uncertain. CDR3 length: 13 residues. Germline lookup yields CDR1 MNHEY and CDR2 SVGAGI. V dropped 0 bases and J dropped 6 bases, with 5 bases sitting between them. The CDR3 DNA reads TGTGCCAGCAGTTACTCCTTCTATGAAAAACTGTTTTTT. It encodes CASSYSFYEKLFF.

This sequence joins TRBV30 and TRBJ2-3; maybe TRBD1 (5 bases). V was cut by 0 bases and J by 4 bases, with 8 bases left in between. The CDR3 has 13 amino acids. Per the germline V gene, CDR1 is GTSNPN and CDR2 is SVGIG (reference sequence). The CDR3 DNA is TGTGCCTGGAGTGTGGTGGGGCCAGATACGCAGTATTTT. Its protein product is CAWSVVGPDTQYF.

V usage is TRBV6-4 and J usage is TRBJ2-2, with TRBD1 as a possible D gene (6 bases). The CDR3 contains 16 residues. Germline CDR1 and CDR2: MRHNA and SNTAGT. Trimming removed 5 bases from V and 1 base from J, with 14 bases in between. The CDR3 DNA reads TGTGCCAGCAGTCACGTACAGGGCATGAACACCGGGGAGCTGTTTTTT. This gives the protein CASSHVQGMNTGELFF.

The chain uses TRBV25-1 and TRBJ2-7, with D unresolved. Per the germline V gene, CDR1 is MGHDK and CDR2 is SYGVNS. The CDR3 totals 11 residues. V lost 3 bases and J 3 bases, leaving 3 bases between the germline ends. The CDR3 DNA is TGTGCCAGCAGTGACTTCTACGAGCAGTACTTC. It translates to CASSDFYEQYF.

The V and J genes are TRBV28 and TRBJ2-5; 7 bases line up with TRBD1. With V trimmed by 4 bases and J by 11 bases, 10 bases remained unmatched. The germline V gene has CDR1 MDHEN and CDR2 SYDVKM. This CDR3 spans 13 amino acids. CDR3 bases: TGTGCCAGCAGTTGGGGACAGCTACAGGAGCAGTACTTC. Translated, it gives CASSWGQLQEQYF. Looking up the rest from reference TRBV28 and TRBJ2-5 gives the full variable domain: DVKVTQSSRYLVKRTGEKVFLECVQDMDHENMFWYRQDPGLGLRLIYFSYDVKMKEKGDIPEGYSVSREKKERFSLILESASTNQTSMYLCASSWGQLQEQYFGPGTRLLVL.

This clone was picked up one time. The rearrangement links TRBV2 to TRBJ2-7; 13 bases fit TRBD2. Germline-derived CDR1 and CDR2 are SNHLY and FYNNEI. The CDR3 contains 17 residues. V lost 6 bases and J lost 5; bases outside the gene matches: 13. CDR3: CASRKGLAGTWSDEQYF. The CDR3 DNA is TGTGCCAGCAGAAAGGGACTAGCGGGAACATGGTCGGACGAGCAGTACTTC.

The chain couples TRBV6-1 to TRBJ2-2; maybe TRBD2 (6 bases). CDR3 length: 15 residues. V lost 5 bases and J lost 5, with 15 bases in between. Germline values: CDR1 MNHNS, CDR2 SASEGT. The CDR3 DNA reads as TGTGCCAGCAGTTTTCCGGGAGTCGGGACCGGGGAGCTGTTTTTT. It codes for CASSFPGVGTGELFF.

V and J are TRBV28 and TRBJ1-2; 8 bases line up with TRBD1. The CDR3 totals 15 residues. J was trimmed by 3 bases and V by 3 bases; bases with no gene match: 6. In germline, CDR1 is MDHEN, CDR2 SYDVKM. The CDR3 sequence is CASSLGTGRDYGYTF. CDR3 in DNA: TGTGCCAGCAGTTTGGGGACAGGACGTGACTATGGCTACACCTTC.

This chain connects TRBV19 to TRBJ1-4, with D perhaps matching TRBD1 (5 bases). This CDR3 spans 15 amino acids. CDR1 is LNHDA, CDR2 SQIVND, per germline (reference sequence). V dropped 5 bases and J dropped 8 bases, with 18 bases sitting between them. In nucleotides, the CDR3 is TGTGCCAGTAGTCCAAAAACAGGTGCGGGGGAAAAACTGTTTTTT. Translation: CASSPKTGAGEKLFF.

The chain joins TRBV5-6 to TRBJ2-7, with a possible D match to TRBD2 (5 bases). V was clipped by 4 bases and J by 1 base, with 12 bases between them. CDR1 SGHDT and CDR2 YYEEEE come from the germline V gene. The CDR3 runs 14 residues. CDR3 region: CASSALGLSYEQYF. In DNA, the CDR3 is TGTGCCAGCAGCGCTCTAGGACTTTCCTACGAGCAGTACTTC.

V gene TRBV7-9 combines with J gene TRBJ1-3; 7 bases are shared with TRBD1. CDR3 length: 15 residues. V gave up 4 bases and J gave up 4 bases; unmatched junction bases: 7. The V gene's germline CDR1 is SEHNR and CDR2 FQNEAQ (reference sequence). DNA of the CDR3: TGTGCCAGCAGCTCGACAGGGTTGAAAGGAAACACCATATATTTT. Translated: CASSSTGLKGNTIYF.

The chain carries TRBV28 and TRBJ1-5; tentative D call: TRBD1 (5 bases). Germline V lookup: CDR1 MDHEN, CDR2 SYDVKM. The CDR3 totals 14 residues. With 4 bases removed from V and 6 bases from J, the gap between germline ends came to 13 bases. CDR3 bases: TGTGCCAGCAGTTCCCCCCGGGGGGGTCAGCCCCAGCATTTT. This gives the protein CASSSPRGGQPQHF.